The 24 T cell receptor beta chains given below trace back to one sample, sequenced in a study of T cell responses to AZD1222 COVID-19 vaccine. TCRdb's table, derived via immunoSEQ multiplex PCR, lists solely in-frame clones and lacks some. This table holds about 150,000 clones, 88% found once. Sample: peripheral blood, taken on day 0 of AZD1222 vaccination. These receptors came from an adult in good health.

CDR3 region: CSASRWDRAPPDYGYTF. The CDR3 DNA is TGCAGTGCTAGTCGTTGGGACAGGGCCCCACCCGACTATGGCTACACCTTC. V and J are TRBV20-1 and TRBJ1-2, with 9 nucleotides matching TRBD1. Germline V gene sequence: CDR1 DFQATT, CDR2 SNEGSKA (reference sequence). The ends lost 3 bases at V and 3 bases at J; junction bases unmatched: 14. This CDR3 is built from 17 residues.

This chain links TRBV11-2 with TRBJ2-1; 9 bases fit TRBD1. Germline V gene data show CDR1 as SGHAT and CDR2 as FQNNGV. CDR3 size: 14 residues. V dropped 5 bases and J dropped 7; count of bases not matched to a gene: 6. CDR3 in amino acids: CASSVGTGINEQFF. The CDR3 DNA is TGTGCCAGCAGCGTCGGGACAGGGATAAATGAGCAGTTCTTC.

V and J are TRBV9 and TRBJ1-1; 8 positions match TRBD1. This CDR3 region has 14 residues. Germline V lookup: CDR1 SGDLS, CDR2 YYNGEE. After removal of 4 bases from V and 1 base from J, the junction contained 3 bases not matched to a gene. The CDR3 loop reads CASSTGTGNTEAFF. CDR3 DNA: TGTGCCAGCAGCACAGGGACAGGGAACACTGAAGCTTTCTTT.

This clone came up once. The rearrangement uses TRBV21-1 and TRBJ1-5; the table's D call, TRBD1, was not checked against the DNA. TRBV21-1 counts as a pseudogene. The CDR3 totals 15 residues. The chain's CDR3 is CASSNRDRGWQPQHF. CDR3 in DNA: TGTGCCAGCAGCAACAGGGACAGAGGTTGGCAGCCCCAGCATTTT.

The chain is built from TRBV5-4 and TRBJ2-7; D ambiguous. CDR3 length: 17 residues. V was clipped by 3 bases and J by 7 bases, with 26 bases between them. From germline, CDR1 is SGHNT and CDR2 YYREEE (reference sequence). The CDR3: CASSSLLDGPPPREQYF. In nucleotides, the CDR3 is TGTGCCAGCAGCTCGCTCTTAGACGGTCCCCCTCCTAGGGAGCAGTACTTC.

The CDR3 region is CAIRDWGADTQYF. The CDR3 nucleotides are TGTGCCATCAGGGACTGGGGGGCAGATACGCAGTATTTT. V usage is TRBV10-3 and J usage is TRBJ2-3, with a possible D match to TRBD2 (6 bases). The CDR3 runs 13 residues. CDR1 is ENHRY, CDR2 SYGVKD, per germline. Trimming took 6 bases from V and 4 from J, leaving 11 bases between them.

The chain has TRBV6-2 or TRBV6-3 and TRBJ2-1; 7 bases agree with TRBD2. Germline V gives CDR1 MNHEY, CDR2 SVGEGT. CDR3 length: 14 amino acids. The junction had 12 bases not matched to a gene; V was cut back by 6 bases and J by 10 bases. CDR3 in amino acids: CASSRAGVVTEQFF. The CDR3 coding sequence is TGTGCCAGCAGCAGGGCGGGGGTTGTGACGGAGCAGTTCTTC.

The chain couples TRBV6-5 to TRBJ2-2, with D hard to call. The CDR3 sequence is 14 residues long. Trimming left V 2 bases short and J 5 bases short, with 9 bases between. Germline CDR1 is MNHEY and CDR2 is SVGAGI. CDR3 sequence reads: CASSYAPTTGELFF. CDR3 DNA: TGTGCCAGCAGTTACGCTCCAACAACCGGGGAGCTGTTTTTT.

The CDR3 is CASSPTGVSGEQYF. The DNA of the CDR3 is TGTGCCAGCAGCCCGACAGGGGTTAGTGGCGAGCAGTACTTC. This sequence joins TRBV7-9 and TRBJ2-7; 8 positions match TRBD1. The germline V gene encodes CDR1 SEHNR and CDR2 FQNEAQ (reference sequence). The CDR3 loop spans 14 amino acids. Trimming cost V 5 bases and J 6 bases; bases outside gene matches: 9. Full variable domain (rest looked up from reference TRBV7-9 and TRBJ2-7): DTGVSQNPRHKITKRGQNVTFRCDPISEHNRLYWYRQTLGQGPEFLTYFQNEAQLEKSRLLSDRFSAERPKGSFSTLEIQRTEQGDSAMYLCASSPTGVSGEQYFGPGTRLTVT.

The V gene is TRBV6-5, the J gene TRBJ1-5; 8 bases line up with TRBD1. CDR3 length: 16 amino acids. Germline V CDR1 and CDR2: MNHEY, SVGAGI. The trim removed 4 bases at V and 3 bases at J, leaving 8 bases unmatched. CDR3: CASSSRQGMYNQPQHF. The CDR3 bases are TGTGCCAGCAGTTCCCGACAGGGGATGTACAATCAGCCCCAGCATTTT.

This chain links TRBV5-1 with TRBJ1-1; 7 bases line up with TRBD1. Trimming cost V 2 bases and J 7 bases; bases outside gene matches: 8. The CDR3 contains 14 residues. Per the germline V gene, CDR1 is SGHRS and CDR2 is YFSETQ. The CDR3 loop reads CASSLQGNNGEAFF. The DNA of the CDR3 is TGCGCCAGCAGCTTACAGGGGAATAACGGTGAAGCTTTCTTT.

The gene calls are TRBV3-1 (or the pseudogene TRBV3-2) and TRBJ1-6, with TRBD1 as a possible D gene (5 bases). Germline V gene sequence: CDR1 LGHDT, CDR2 YNNKEL (reference sequence). V was clipped by 1 base and J by 13 bases, with 11 bases between them. This CDR3 spans 13 amino acids. CDR3 in amino acids: CASSQAFGTPLHF. Written as DNA, the CDR3 is TGTGCCAGCAGCCAAGCTTTCGGGACCCCCCTCCACTTT.

This chain joins TRBV27 and TRBJ1-5; TRBD1 matches 7 bases. The CDR3 is made up of 18 amino acids. J lost 0 bases, V lost 9 bases, and 17 bases had no gene match. The V gene's germline CDR1 is MNHEY and CDR2 SMNVEV (reference sequence). In DNA, the CDR3 is TGTGCCAGGAGGGGGGGAGACAGGGATCTTTATAGCAATCAGCCCCAGCATTTT. Translated, it gives CARRGGDRDLYSNQPQHF.

This clone has only one observation. This chain joins TRBV9 and TRBJ1-6; no definite D call. Trimming pared 4 bases from V and 6 bases from J, leaving 11 bases between. The CDR3 totals 14 residues. CDR1 SGDLS and CDR2 YYNGEE come from the germline V gene. As DNA, the CDR3 is TGTGCCAGCAGCCCCGGACTGAGTAATTCACCCCTCCACTTT. Encoded protein: CASSPGLSNSPLHF.

The V gene is TRBV5-6, the J gene TRBJ1-1; no clear D gene. The CDR3 covers 13 residues. Trimming took 2 bases from V and 0 from J, leaving 5 bases between them. The V gene's germline CDR1 is SGHDT and CDR2 YYEEEE. The CDR3 here is CASSFSLNTEAFF. The DNA for the CDR3 is TGTGCCAGCAGCTTTTCACTGAACACTGAAGCTTTCTTT.

The gene calls are TRBV30 and TRBJ2-2; D perhaps matches TRBD2 (5 bases). This CDR3 region has 13 residues. Germline V gene sequence: CDR1 GTSNPN, CDR2 SVGIG (reference sequence). V was cut by 5 bases and J by 4 bases, with 11 bases left in between. The CDR3 protein is CAWGGGGTGELFF. In DNA, the CDR3 is TGTGCCTGGGGAGGAGGAGGCACCGGGGAGCTGTTTTTT.

The chain combines TRBV6-5 with TRBJ2-7; TRBD1 matches at 11 bases. Trimming at V came to 10 bases and at J to 4 bases, leaving 6 bases not matched to a gene. CDR3 size: 13 residues. Germline lookup yields CDR1 MNHEY and CDR2 SVGAGI. The CDR3 loop is CATTGTGGYEQYF. The DNA of the CDR3 is TGTGCCACCACCGGGACAGGGGGTTACGAGCAGTACTTC.

This clone has only one observation. The V gene is TRBV19, the J gene TRBJ1-6; D is unclear. The CDR3 covers 13 residues. Germline V gives CDR1 LNHDA, CDR2 SQIVND (reference sequence). The ends were cut back, 10 bases at V and 6 bases at J, with 13 bases in the middle. CDR3 loop: CATSSSGNSPLHF. CDR3 DNA sequence: TGTGCCACCTCCAGTTCGGGTAATTCACCCCTCCACTTT.

This clone has just one count. The rearrangement joins TRBV5-5 to TRBJ2-1; D unresolved. Germline V gene sequence: CDR1 SGHKS, CDR2 YYEKEE (reference sequence). The CDR3 sequence is 13 residues long. Trimming took 4 bases from V and 9 from J, leaving 14 bases between them. CDR3 in amino acids: CASSLRLAGEQFF. In DNA, the CDR3 is TGTGCCAGCAGCCTTCGATTGGCCGGTGAGCAGTTCTTC.

The chain recombines TRBV9 with TRBJ1-3, with D unclear. There are 18 residues in the CDR3. V lost 0 bases to trimming and J lost 4 bases, with 20 bases between them. Per the germline V gene, CDR1 is SGDLS and CDR2 is YYNGEE. The CDR3 loop is CASSVGVDGGVGGNTIYF. The CDR3 DNA follows: TGTGCCAGCAGCGTAGGGGTCGACGGTGGGGTGGGAGGAAACACCATATATTTT.

The chain combines TRBV19 with TRBJ1-4, with D uncertain. Deletions cut 3 bases from V and 6 bases from J, with 14 bases between. This CDR3 has 15 residues. CDR1 and CDR2 from the germline V gene are LNHDA and SQIVND (reference sequence). CDR3 bases: TGTGCCAGTAGTATCAATGGTTTTGGGTATGAAAAACTGTTTTTT. Translated: CASSINGFGYEKLFF.

This clone was counted once. The chain recombines TRBV18 with TRBJ1-1; no firm D call. CDR3 length equals 13 residues. The ends were cut back, 4 bases at V and 3 bases at J, with 9 bases in the middle. The germline CDR1 and CDR2 sequences are KGHSH and LQKENI. In nucleotides, the CDR3 is TGTGCCAGCTCACAGGAGGTGGACACTGAAGCTTTCTTT. It codes for CASSQEVDTEAFF.

V gene TRBV7-8 combines with J gene TRBJ1-2, with D unclear. The CDR3 covers 15 residues. Germline V gene sequence: CDR1 SGHVS, CDR2 FQNEAQ. V was trimmed by 1 base and J by 1 base, leaving 10 bases between them. The CDR3 DNA sequence: TGTGCCAGCAGCTTAGTAGGTCAGATTAACTATGGCTACACCTTC. Translated: CASSLVGQINYGYTF.

This chain joins TRBV6-2 or TRBV6-3 and TRBJ1-3; TRBD1 is a possible D gene (5 bases). This CDR3 has 14 amino acids. CDR1 and CDR2 from the germline V gene are MNHEY and SVGEGT. Trimming removed 6 bases at V and 5 bases at J, with 14 bases between. CDR3 loop: CASSPGGSRNTIYF. The CDR3 nucleotides are TGTGCCAGCAGCCCGGGGGGGAGTCGAAACACCATATATTTT.